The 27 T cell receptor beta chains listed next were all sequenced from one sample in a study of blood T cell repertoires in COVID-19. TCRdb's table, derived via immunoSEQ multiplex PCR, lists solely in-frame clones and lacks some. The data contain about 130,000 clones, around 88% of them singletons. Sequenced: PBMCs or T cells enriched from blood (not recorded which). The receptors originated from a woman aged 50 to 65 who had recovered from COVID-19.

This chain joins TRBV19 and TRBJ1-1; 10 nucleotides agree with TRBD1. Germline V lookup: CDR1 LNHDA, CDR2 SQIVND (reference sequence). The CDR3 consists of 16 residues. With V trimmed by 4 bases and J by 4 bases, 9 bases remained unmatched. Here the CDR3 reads CASSNRQGAGSTEAFF. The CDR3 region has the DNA TGTGCCAGTAGTAACCGACAGGGGGCGGGGAGCACTGAAGCTTTCTTT.

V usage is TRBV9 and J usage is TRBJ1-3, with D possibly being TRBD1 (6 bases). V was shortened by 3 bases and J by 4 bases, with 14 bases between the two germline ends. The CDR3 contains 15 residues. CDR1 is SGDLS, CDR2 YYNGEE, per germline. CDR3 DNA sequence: TGTGCCAGCAGCGACTCCGGGACACCCGGAAACACCATATATTTT. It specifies CASSDSGTPGNTIYF.

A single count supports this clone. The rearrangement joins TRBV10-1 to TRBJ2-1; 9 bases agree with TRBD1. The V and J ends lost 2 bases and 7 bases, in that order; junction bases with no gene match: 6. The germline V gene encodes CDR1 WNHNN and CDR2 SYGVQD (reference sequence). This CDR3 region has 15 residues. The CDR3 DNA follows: TGCGCCAGCAGTGAGGGGGGACAGGGTGGGAATGAGCAGTTCTTC. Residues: CASSEGGQGGNEQFF.

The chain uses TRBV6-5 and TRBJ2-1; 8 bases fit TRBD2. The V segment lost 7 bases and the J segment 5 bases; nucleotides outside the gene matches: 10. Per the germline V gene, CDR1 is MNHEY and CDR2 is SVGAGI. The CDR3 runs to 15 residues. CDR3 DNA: TGTGCCAGCATCCTCAGCGGGGGCCGTGACAATGAGCAGTTCTTC. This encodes CASILSGGRDNEQFF.

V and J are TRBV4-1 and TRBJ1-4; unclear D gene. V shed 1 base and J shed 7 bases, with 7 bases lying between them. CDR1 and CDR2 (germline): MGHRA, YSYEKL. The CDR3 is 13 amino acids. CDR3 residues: CASSQVAGEKLFF. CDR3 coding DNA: TGCGCCAGCAGCCAAGTGGCGGGTGAAAAACTGTTTTTT.

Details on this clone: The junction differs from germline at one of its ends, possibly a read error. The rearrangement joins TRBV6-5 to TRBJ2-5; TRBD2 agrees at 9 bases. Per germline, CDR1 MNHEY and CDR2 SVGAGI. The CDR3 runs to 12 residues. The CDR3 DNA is TGTGCCAGCAGATACGCTAGCGGGGTCAACCACTTC. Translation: CASRYASGVNHF.

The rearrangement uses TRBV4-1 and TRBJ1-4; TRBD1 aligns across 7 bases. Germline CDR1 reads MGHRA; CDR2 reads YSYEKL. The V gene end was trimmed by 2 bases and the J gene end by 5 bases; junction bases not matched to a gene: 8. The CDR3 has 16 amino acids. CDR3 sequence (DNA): TGCGCCAGCAGCCAACCAATACGGGACAGAAATGAAAAACTGTTTTTT. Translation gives CASSQPIRDRNEKLFF.

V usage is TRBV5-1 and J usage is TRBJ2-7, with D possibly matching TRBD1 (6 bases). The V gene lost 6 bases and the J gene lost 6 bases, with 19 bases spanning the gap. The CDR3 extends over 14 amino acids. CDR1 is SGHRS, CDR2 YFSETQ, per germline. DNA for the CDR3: TGCGCCAGCACCGACGGACAGCCTGGGCTCGAGCAGTACTTC. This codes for CASTDGQPGLEQYF.

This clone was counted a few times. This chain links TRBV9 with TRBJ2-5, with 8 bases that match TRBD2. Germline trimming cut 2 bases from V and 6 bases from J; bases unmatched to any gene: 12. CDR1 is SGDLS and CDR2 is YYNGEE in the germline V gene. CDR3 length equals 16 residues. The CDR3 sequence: CASSVDGGASGKTQYF. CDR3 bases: TGTGCCAGCAGCGTCGACGGGGGGGCCTCAGGGAAGACCCAGTACTTC.

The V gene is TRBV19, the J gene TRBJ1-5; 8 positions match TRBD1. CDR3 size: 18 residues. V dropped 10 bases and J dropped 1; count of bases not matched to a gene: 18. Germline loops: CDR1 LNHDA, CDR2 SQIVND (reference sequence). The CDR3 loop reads CAKKGVTGVPWSNQPQHF. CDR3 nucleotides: TGTGCCAAAAAAGGTGTGACAGGGGTCCCCTGGAGCAATCAGCCCCAGCATTTT.

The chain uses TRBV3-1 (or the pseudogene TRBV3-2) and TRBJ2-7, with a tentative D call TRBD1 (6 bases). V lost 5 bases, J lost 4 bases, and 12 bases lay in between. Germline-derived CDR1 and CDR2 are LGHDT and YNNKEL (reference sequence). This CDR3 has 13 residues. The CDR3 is CASSIQGRYEQYF. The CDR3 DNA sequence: TGTGCCAGCAGCATACAGGGCCGTTACGAGCAGTACTTC.

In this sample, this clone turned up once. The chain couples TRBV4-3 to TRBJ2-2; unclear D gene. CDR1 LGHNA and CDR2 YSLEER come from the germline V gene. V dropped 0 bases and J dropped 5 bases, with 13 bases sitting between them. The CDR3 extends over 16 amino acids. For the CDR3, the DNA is TGCGCCAGCAGCCAAGATAGGTTGGTGAGGACCGGGGAGCTGTTTTTT. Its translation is CASSQDRLVRTGELFF.

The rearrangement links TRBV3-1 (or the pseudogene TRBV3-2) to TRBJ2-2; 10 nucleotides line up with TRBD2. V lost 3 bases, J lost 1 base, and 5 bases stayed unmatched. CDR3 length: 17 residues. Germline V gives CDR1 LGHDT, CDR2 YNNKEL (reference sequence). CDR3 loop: CASSHPVAGGNTGELFF. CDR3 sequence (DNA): TGTGCCAGCAGCCATCCGGTAGCGGGGGGGAACACCGGGGAGCTGTTTTTT.

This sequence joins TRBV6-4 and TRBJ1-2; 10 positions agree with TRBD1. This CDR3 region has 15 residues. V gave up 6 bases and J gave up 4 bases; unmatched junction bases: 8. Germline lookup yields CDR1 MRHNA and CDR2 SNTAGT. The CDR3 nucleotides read TGTGCCAGCAGGGAGACAGGGGGCTACGGCTATGGCTACACCTTC. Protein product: CASRETGGYGYGYTF.

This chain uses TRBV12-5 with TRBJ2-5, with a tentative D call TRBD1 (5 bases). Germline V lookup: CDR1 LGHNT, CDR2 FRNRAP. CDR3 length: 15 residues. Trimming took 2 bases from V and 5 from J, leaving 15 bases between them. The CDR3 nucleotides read TGTGCTAGTGGTTTGCAGACAGCTCCAGGGGAGACCCAGTACTTC. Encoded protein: CASGLQTAPGETQYF. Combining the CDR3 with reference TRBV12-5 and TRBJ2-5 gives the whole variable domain DARVTQTPRHKVTEMGQEVTMRCQPILGHNTVFWYRQTMMQGLELLAYFRNRAPLDDSGMPKDRFSAEMPDATLATLKIQPSEPRDSAVYFCASGLQTAPGETQYFGPGTRLLVL.

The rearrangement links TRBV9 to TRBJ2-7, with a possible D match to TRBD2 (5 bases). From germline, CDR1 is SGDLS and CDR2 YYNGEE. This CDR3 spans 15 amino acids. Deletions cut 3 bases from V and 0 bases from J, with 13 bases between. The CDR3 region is CASSEDSRSSYEQYF. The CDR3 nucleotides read TGTGCCAGCAGCGAGGACTCCAGGAGCTCCTACGAGCAGTACTTC.

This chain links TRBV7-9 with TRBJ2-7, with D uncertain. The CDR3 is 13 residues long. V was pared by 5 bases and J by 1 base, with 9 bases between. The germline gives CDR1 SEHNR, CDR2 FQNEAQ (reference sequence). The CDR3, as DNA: TGTGCCAGCAGCCGCCCGGGTTCCTACGAGCAGTACTTC. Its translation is CASSRPGSYEQYF. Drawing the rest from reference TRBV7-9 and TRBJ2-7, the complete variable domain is DTGVSQNPRHKITKRGQNVTFRCDPISEHNRLYWYRQTLGQGPEFLTYFQNEAQLEKSRLLSDRFSAERPKGSFSTLEIQRTEQGDSAMYLCASSRPGSYEQYFGPGTRLTVT.

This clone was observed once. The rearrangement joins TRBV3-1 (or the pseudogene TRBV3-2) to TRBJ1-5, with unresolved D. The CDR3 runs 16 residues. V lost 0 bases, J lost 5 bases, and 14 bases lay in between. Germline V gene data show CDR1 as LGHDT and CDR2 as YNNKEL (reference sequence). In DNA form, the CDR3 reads TGTGCCAGCAGCCAAGATTGGCGGGGAAGGGATCAGCCCCAGCATTTT. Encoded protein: CASSQDWRGRDQPQHF.

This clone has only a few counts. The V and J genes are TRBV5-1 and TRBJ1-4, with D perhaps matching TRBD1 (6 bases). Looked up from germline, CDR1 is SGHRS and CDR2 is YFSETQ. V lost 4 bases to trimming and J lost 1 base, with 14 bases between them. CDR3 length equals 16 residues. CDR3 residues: CASSPNVGGTNEKLFF. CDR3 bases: TGCGCCAGCAGCCCCAATGTAGGGGGAACTAATGAAAAACTGTTTTTT. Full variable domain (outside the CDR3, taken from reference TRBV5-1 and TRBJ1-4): KAGVTQTPRYLIKTRGQQVTLSCSPISGHRSVSWYQQTPGQGLQFLFEYFSETQRNKGNFPGRFSGRQFSNSRSEMNVSTLELGDSALYLCASSPNVGGTNEKLFFGSGTQLSVL.

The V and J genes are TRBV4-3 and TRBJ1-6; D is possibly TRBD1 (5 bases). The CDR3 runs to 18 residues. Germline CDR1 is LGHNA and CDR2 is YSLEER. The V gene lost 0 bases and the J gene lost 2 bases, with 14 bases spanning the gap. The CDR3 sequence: CASSQEYPPGTYNSPLHF. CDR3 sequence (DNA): TGCGCCAGCAGCCAAGAGTACCCCCCAGGGACCTATAATTCACCCCTCCACTTT.

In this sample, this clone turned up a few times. CDR3 loop: CASSLSVTGVSNQPQHF. In DNA, the CDR3 is TGTGCCAGCAGCTTATCTGTGACAGGGGTTAGCAATCAGCCCCAGCATTTT. The chain carries TRBV7-3 and TRBJ1-5; 8 nucleotides line up with TRBD1. Germline assignment: CDR1 SGHTA and CDR2 FQGTGA. V was clipped by 2 bases and J by 0 bases; unmatched bases: 6. The CDR3 runs to 17 residues.

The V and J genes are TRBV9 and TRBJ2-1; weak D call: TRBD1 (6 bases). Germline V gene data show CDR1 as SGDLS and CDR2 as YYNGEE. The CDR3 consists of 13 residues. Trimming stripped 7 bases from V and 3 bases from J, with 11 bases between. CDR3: CASSQGRYNEQFF. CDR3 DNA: TGTGCCAGCTCCCAGGGGCGCTACAATGAGCAGTTCTTC. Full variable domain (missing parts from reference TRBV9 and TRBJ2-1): DSGVTQTPKHLITATGQRVTLRCSPRSGDLSVYWYQQSLDQGLQFLIQYYNGEERAKGNILERFSAQQFPDLHSELNLSSLELGDSALYFCASSQGRYNEQFFGPGTRLTVL.

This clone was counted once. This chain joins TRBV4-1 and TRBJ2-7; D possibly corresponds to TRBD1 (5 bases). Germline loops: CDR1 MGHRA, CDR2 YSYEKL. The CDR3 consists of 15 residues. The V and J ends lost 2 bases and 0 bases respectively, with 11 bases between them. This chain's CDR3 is CASSQYQGISYEQYF. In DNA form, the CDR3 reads TGCGCCAGCAGCCAATACCAGGGAATCTCCTACGAGCAGTACTTC.

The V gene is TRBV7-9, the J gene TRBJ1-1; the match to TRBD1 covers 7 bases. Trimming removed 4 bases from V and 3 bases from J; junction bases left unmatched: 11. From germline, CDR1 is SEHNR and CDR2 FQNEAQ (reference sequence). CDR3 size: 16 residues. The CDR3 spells CASSSTQGIGHTEAFF. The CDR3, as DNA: TGTGCCAGCAGCTCCACACAGGGGATTGGCCACACTGAAGCTTTCTTT. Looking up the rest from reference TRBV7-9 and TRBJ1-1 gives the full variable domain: DTGVSQNPRHKITKRGQNVTFRCDPISEHNRLYWYRQTLGQGPEFLTYFQNEAQLEKSRLLSDRFSAERPKGSFSTLEIQRTEQGDSAMYLCASSSTQGIGHTEAFFGQGTRLTVV.

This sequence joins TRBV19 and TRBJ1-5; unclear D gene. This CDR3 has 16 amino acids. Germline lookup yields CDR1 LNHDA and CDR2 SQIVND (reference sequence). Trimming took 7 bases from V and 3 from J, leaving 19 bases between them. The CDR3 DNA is TGTGCCAGTAAGGGTTCCGGGGTCGGGGTCAATCAGCCCCAGCATTTT. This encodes CASKGSGVGVNQPQHF.

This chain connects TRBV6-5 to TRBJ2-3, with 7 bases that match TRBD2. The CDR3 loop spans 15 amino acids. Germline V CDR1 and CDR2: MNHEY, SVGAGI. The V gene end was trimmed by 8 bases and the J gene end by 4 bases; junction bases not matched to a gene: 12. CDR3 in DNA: TGTGCCAGCCATACTCGGGGCGGGAGCGCAGATACGCAGTATTTT. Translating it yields CASHTRGGSADTQYF.

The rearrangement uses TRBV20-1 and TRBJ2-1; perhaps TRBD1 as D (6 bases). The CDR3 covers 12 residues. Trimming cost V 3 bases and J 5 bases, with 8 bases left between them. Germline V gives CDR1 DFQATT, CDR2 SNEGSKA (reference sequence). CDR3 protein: CSASQGNNEQFF. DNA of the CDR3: TGCAGTGCTAGTCAGGGGAACAATGAGCAGTTCTTC.